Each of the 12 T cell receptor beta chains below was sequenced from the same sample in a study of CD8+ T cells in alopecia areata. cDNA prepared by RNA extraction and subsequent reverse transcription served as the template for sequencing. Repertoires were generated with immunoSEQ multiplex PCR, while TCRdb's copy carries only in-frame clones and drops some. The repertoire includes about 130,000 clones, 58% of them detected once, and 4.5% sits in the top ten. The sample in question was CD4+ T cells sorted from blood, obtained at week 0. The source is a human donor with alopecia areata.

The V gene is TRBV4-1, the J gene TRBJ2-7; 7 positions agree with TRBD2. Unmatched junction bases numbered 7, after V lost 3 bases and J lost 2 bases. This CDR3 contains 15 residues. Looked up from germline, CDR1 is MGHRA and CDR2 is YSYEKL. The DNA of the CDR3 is TGCGCCAGCAGCCATGGCGGGGGTAGCGCCTACGAGCAGTACTTC. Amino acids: CASSHGGGSAYEQYF.

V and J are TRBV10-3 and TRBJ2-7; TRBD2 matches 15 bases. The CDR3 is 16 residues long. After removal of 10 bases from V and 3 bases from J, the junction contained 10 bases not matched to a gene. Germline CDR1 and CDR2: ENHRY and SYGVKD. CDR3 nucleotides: TGTGCCAGCGGACCGGGACTAGCGGGAGGCCGCTACGAGCAGTACTTC. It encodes CASGPGLAGGRYEQYF.

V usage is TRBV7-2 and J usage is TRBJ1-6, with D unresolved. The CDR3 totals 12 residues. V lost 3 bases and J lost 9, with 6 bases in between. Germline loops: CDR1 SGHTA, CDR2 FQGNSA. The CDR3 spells CASSFEVSPLHF. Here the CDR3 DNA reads TGTGCCAGCAGCTTTGAGGTTTCACCCCTCCACTTT.

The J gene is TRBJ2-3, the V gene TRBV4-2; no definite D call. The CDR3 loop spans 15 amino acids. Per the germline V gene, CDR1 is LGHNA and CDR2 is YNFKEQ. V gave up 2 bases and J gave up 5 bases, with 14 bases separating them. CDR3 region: CASSQNGQHGDTQYF. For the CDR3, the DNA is TGTGCCAGCAGCCAAAATGGGCAGCATGGAGATACGCAGTATTTT.

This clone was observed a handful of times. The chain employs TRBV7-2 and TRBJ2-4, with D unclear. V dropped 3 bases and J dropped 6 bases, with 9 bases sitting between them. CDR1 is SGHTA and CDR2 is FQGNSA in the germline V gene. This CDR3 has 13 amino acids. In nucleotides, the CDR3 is TGTGCCAGCAGCTTCGAGTTAGCAAACATTCAGTACTTC. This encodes CASSFELANIQYF.

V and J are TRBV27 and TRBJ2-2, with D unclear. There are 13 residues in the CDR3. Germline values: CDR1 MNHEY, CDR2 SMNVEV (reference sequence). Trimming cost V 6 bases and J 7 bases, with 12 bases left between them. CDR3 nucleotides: TGTGCCAGCAGCCGGAAGTGGGACGGGGAGCTGTTTTTT. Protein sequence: CASSRKWDGELFF.

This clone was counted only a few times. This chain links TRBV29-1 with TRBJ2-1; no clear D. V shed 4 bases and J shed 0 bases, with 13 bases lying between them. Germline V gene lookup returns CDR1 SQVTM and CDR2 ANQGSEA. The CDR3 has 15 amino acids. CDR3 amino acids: CSVASSTDSYNEQFF. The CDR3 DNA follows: TGCAGCGTTGCCAGCTCCACCGACTCCTACAATGAGCAGTTCTTC.

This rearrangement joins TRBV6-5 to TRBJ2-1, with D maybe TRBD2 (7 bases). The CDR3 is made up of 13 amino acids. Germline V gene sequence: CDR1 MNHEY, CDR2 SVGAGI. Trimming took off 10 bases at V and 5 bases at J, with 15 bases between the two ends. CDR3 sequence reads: CATLGGTNNEQFF. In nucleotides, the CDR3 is TGTGCCACCCTAGGGGGGACTAACAATGAGCAGTTCTTC.

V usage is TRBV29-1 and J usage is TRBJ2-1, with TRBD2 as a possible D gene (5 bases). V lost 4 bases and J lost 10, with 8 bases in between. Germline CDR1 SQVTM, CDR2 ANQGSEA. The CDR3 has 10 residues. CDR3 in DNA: TGCAGCGTTGGTCCGGGAGAGCAGTTCTTC. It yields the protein CSVGPGEQFF.

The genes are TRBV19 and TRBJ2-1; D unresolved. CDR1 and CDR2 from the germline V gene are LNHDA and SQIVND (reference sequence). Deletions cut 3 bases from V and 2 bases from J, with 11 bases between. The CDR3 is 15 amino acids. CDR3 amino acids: CASSMGRLTYNEQFF. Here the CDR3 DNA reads TGTGCCAGTAGTATGGGAAGGCTCACCTACAATGAGCAGTTCTTC.

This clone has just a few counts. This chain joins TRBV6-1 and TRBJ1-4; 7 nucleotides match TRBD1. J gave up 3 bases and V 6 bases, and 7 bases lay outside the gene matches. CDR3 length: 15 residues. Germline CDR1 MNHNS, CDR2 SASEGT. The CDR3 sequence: CASRTPGQSNEKLFF. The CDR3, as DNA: TGTGCCAGCAGGACCCCGGGACAGTCTAATGAAAAACTGTTTTTT.

The CDR3 DNA reads as TGCAGTGCCAACAGGGATGAGACCCAGTACTTC. Translated, it gives CSANRDETQYF. The chain couples TRBV20-1 to TRBJ2-5; TRBD1 might be the D (6 bases). The V and J ends lost 6 bases and 5 bases respectively, with 10 bases between them. The CDR3 totals 11 residues. Per germline, CDR1 DFQATT and CDR2 SNEGSKA (reference sequence).